This passage covers 4 T cell receptor beta chains from one sample sequenced in a study of blood T cell repertoires in COVID-19. The method was immunoSEQ multiplex PCR; TCRdb's version includes in-frame clones alone and lacks a portion of them. The sample shows tens of thousands of clones, 75% to 95% of them seen only once. Material: peripheral blood. These receptors all stem from an elderly man with acute or convalescent COVID-19.

This clone occurred a few times. One junction end disagrees with the germline gene, perhaps due to a read error. The gene calls are TRBV28 and TRBJ1-5; TRBD1 might be the D (6 bases). This CDR3 spans 15 amino acids. Germline CDR1 is MDHEN and CDR2 is SYDVKM. CDR3 DNA sequence: TGTGCCACCAAACTTGGACAGAGGGACGATCAACCCCAGCATTTT. Residues: CATKLGQRDDQPQHF.

The chain joins TRBV5-4 to TRBJ1-3; TRBD1 matches 7 bases. The CDR3 runs to 15 residues. Trimming cost V 4 bases and J 2 bases; bases outside gene matches: 6. CDR1 SGHNT and CDR2 YYREEE come from the germline V gene (reference sequence). The CDR3 spells CASSQTGPAGNTIYF. In DNA, the CDR3 is TGTGCCAGCAGCCAGACAGGGCCGGCTGGAAACACCATATATTTT.

The rearrangement joins TRBV18 to TRBJ1-5; D gene ambiguous. CDR3 length: 15 residues. The V gene lost 3 bases and the J gene lost 5 bases, with 14 bases spanning the gap. Germline values: CDR1 KGHSH, CDR2 LQKENI. The CDR3 is CASSPFRATDQPQHF. The CDR3 DNA follows: TGTGCCAGCTCACCTTTCCGAGCAACCGATCAGCCCCAGCATTTT.

The chain has TRBV5-1 and TRBJ2-7; 8 nucleotides match TRBD1. J was trimmed by 4 bases and V by 4 bases; bases with no gene match: 4. Germline V gene lookup returns CDR1 SGHRS and CDR2 YFSETQ. The length of the CDR3 is 13 residues. CDR3 loop: CASSAGTGYEQYF. CDR3 DNA sequence: TGCGCCAGCAGCGCCGGGACAGGATACGAGCAGTACTTC.